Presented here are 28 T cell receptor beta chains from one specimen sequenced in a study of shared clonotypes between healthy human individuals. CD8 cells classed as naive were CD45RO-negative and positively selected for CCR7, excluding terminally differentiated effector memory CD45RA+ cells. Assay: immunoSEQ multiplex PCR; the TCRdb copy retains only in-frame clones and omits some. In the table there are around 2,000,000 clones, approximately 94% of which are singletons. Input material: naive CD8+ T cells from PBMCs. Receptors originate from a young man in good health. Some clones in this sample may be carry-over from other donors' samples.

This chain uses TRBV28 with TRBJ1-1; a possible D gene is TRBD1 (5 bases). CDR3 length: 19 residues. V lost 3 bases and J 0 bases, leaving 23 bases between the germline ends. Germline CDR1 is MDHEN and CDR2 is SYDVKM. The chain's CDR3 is CASSFGTPPTESMNTEAFF. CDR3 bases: TGTGCCAGCAGTTTCGGAACCCCACCGACAGAGTCCATGAACACTGAAGCTTTCTTT.

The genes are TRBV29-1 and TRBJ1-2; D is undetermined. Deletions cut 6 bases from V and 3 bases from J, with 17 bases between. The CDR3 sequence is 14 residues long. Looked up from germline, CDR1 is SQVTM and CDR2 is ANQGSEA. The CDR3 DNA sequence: TGCAGCGTGACGAGTTGGGGAAATGACTATGGCTACACCTTC. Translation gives CSVTSWGNDYGYTF.

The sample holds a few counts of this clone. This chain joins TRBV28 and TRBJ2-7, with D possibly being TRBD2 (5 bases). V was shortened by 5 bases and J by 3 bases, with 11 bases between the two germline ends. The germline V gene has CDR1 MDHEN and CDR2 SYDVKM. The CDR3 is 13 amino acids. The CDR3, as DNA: TGTGCCAGCAGTGCACTAGTTCGCTACGAGCAGTACTTC. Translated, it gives CASSALVRYEQYF.

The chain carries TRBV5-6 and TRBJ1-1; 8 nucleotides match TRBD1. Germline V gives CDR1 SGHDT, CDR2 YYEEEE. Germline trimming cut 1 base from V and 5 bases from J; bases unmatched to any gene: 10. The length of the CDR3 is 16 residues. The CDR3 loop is CASSLSGTGGLTEAFF. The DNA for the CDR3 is TGTGCCAGCAGCTTGAGCGGAACAGGGGGATTGACTGAAGCTTTCTTT. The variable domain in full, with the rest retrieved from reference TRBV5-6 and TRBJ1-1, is DAGVTQSPTHLIKTRGQQVTLRCSPKSGHDTVSWYQQALGQGPQFIFQYYEEEERQRGNFPDRFSGHQFPNYSSELNVNALLLGDSALYLCASSLSGTGGLTEAFFGQGTRLTVV.

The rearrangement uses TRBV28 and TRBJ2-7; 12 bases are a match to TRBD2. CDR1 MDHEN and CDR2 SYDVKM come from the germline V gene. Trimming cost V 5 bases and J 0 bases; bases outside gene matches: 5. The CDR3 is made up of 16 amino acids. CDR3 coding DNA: TGTGCCAGCAGTCCGGGGACTAGCGGGTACTCCTACGAGCAGTACTTC. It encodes CASSPGTSGYSYEQYF.

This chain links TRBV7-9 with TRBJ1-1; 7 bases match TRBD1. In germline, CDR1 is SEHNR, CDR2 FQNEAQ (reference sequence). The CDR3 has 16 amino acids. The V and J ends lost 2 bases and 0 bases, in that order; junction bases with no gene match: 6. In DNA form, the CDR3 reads TGTGCCAGCAGCTTAAAGACAGGGAGAATGAACACTGAAGCTTTCTTT. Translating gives CASSLKTGRMNTEAFF.

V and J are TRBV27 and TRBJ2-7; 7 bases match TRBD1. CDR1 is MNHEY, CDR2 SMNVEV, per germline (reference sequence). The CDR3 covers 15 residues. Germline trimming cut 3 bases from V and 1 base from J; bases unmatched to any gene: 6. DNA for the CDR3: TGTGCCAGCAGTTTCACAGGGGTGGGTTCCTACGAGCAGTACTTC. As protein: CASSFTGVGSYEQYF.

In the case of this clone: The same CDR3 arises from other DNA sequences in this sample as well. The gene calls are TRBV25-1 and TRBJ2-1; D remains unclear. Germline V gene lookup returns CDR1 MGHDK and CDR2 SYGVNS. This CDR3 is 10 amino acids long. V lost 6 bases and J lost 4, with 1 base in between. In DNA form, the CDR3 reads TGTGCCAGCAGGTACAATGAGCAGTTCTTC. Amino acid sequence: CASRYNEQFF.

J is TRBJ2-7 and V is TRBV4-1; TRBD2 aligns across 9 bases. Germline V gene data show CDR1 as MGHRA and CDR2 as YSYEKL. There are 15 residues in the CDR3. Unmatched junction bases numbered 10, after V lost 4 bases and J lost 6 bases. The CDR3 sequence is CASSLTSGEKGEQYF. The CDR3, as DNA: TGCGCCAGCAGCCTGACTAGCGGAGAAAAGGGCGAGCAGTACTTC.

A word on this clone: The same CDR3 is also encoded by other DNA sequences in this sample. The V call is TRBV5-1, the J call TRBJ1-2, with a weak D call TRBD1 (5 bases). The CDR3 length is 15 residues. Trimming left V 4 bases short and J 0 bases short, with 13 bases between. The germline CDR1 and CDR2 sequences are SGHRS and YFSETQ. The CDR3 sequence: CASSPLGGANYGYTF. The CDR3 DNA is TGCGCCAGCAGCCCCCTGGGGGGAGCTAACTATGGCTACACCTTC.

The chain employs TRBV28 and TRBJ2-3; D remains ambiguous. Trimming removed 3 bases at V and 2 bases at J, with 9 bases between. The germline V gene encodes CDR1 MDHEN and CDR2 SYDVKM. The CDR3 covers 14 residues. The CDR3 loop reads CASSLWTATDTQYF. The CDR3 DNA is TGTGCCAGCAGTTTGTGGACGGCCACAGATACGCAGTATTTT.

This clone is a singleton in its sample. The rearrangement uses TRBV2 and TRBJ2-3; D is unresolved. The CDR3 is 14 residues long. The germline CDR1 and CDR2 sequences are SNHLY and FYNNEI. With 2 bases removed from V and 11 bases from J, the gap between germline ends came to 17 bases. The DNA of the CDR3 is TGTGCCAGCAGTGAAATGCGACTGCCGATATGGCAGTATTTT. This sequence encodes CASSEMRLPIWQYF.

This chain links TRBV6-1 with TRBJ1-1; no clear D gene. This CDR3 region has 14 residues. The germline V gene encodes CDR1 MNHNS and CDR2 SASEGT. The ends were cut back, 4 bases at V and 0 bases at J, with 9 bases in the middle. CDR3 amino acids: CASSVRRLNTEAFF. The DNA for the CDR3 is TGTGCCAGCAGTGTGAGGAGGCTGAACACTGAAGCTTTCTTT.

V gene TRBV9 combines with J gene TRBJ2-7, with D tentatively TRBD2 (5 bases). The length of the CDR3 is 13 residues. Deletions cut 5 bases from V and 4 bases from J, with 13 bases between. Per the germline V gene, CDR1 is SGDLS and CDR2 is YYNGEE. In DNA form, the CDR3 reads TGTGCCAGCAGTATTACTAGTGGGTACGAGCAGTACTTC. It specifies CASSITSGYEQYF.

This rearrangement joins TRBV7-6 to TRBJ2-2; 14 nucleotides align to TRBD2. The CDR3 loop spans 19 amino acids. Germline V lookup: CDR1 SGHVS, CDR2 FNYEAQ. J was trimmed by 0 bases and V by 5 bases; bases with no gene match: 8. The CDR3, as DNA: TGTGCCAGCAGCCCAATCTCGGGACTAGCGGGGGCGAACACCGGGGAGCTGTTTTTT. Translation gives CASSPISGLAGANTGELFF.

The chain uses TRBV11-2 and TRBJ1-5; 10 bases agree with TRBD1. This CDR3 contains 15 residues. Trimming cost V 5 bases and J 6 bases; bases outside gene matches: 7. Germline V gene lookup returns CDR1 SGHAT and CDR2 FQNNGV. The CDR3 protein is CASSAGQGVSQPQHF. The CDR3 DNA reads TGTGCCAGCAGCGCCGGACAGGGGGTCAGTCAGCCCCAGCATTTT.

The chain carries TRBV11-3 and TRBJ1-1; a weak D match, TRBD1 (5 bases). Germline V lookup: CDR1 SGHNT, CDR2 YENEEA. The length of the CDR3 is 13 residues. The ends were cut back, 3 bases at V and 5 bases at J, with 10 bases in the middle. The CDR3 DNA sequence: TGTGCCAGCAGCTTGGGGCAGCGGACTGAAGCTTTCTTT. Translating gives CASSLGQRTEAFF.

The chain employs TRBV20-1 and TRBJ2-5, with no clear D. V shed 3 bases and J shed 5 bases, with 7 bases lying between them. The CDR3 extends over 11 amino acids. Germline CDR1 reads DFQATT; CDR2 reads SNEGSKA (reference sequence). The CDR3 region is CSASLSETQYF. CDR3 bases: TGCAGTGCTAGCTTGTCCGAGACCCAGTACTTC.

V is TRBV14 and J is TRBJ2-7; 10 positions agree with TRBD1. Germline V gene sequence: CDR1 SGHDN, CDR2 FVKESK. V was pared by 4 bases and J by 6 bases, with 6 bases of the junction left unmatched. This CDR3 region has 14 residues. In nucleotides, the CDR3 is TGTGCCAGCAGCCCGGGGACAGGGGCGCCCGAGCAGTACTTC. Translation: CASSPGTGAPEQYF. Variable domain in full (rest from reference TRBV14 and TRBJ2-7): EAGVTQFPSHSVIEKGQTVTLRCDPISGHDNLYWYRRVMGKEIKFLLHFVKESKQDESGMPNNRFLAERTGGTYSTLKVQPAELEDSGVYFCASSPGTGAPEQYFGPGTRLTVT.

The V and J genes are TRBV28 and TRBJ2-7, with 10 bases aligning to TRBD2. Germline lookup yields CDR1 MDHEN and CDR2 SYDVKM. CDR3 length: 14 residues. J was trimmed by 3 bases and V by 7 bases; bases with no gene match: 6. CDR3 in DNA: TGTGCCAGCAAACTAGCGGGAATGGGCTACGAGCAGTACTTC. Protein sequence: CASKLAGMGYEQYF.

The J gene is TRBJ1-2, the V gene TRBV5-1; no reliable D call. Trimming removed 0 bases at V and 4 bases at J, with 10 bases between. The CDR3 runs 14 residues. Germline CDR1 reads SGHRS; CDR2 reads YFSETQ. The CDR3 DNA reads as TGCGCCAGCAGCTTGGGGCCGTCTGCCTATGGCTACACCTTC. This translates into CASSLGPSAYGYTF.

As DNA, the CDR3 is TGTGCCAGCAGTCCGGTGGTTAGGGGGGAGCAGTTCTTC. As protein: CASSPVVRGEQFF. The V and J genes are TRBV6-5 and TRBJ2-1, with D perhaps TRBD1 (6 bases). CDR1 is MNHEY, CDR2 SVGAGI, per germline. The CDR3 runs 13 residues. V lost 5 bases to trimming and J lost 10 bases, with 15 bases between them.

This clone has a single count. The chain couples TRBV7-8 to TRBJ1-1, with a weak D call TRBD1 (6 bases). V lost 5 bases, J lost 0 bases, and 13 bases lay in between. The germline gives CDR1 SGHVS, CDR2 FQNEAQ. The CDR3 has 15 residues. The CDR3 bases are TGTGCCAGCAGCCCCACGGGACACTTGAACACTGAAGCTTTCTTT. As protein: CASSPTGHLNTEAFF.

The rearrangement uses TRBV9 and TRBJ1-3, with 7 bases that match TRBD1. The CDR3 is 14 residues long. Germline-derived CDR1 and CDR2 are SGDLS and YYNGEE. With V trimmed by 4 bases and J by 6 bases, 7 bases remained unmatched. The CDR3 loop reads CASSHRGVENTIYF. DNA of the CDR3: TGTGCCAGCAGCCACAGGGGAGTCGAAAACACCATATATTTT.

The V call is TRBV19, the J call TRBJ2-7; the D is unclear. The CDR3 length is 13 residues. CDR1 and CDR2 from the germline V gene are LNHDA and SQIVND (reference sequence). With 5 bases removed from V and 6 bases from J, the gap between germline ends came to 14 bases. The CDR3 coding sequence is TGTGCCAGTAGTTCTAATTCGGGTGGCGAGCAGTACTTC. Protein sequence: CASSSNSGGEQYF.

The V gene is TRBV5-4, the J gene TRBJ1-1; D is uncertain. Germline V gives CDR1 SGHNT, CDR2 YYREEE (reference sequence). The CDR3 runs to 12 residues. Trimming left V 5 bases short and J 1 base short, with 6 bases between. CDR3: CASRNRNTEAFF. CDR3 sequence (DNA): TGTGCCAGCAGGAACAGGAACACTGAAGCTTTCTTT.

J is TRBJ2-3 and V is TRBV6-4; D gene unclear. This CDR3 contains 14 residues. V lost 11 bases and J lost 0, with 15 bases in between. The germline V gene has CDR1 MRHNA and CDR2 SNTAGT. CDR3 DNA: TGTGCCCGGCGTACCCCTTTTAGCACAGATACGCAGTATTTT. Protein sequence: CARRTPFSTDTQYF.

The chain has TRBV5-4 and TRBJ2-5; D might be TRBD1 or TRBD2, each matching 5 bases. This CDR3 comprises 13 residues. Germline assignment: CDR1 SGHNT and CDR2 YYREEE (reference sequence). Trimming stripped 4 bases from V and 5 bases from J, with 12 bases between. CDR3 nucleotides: TGTGCCAGCAGCCCAGAGGGGTGGGAGACCCAGTACTTC. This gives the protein CASSPEGWETQYF.